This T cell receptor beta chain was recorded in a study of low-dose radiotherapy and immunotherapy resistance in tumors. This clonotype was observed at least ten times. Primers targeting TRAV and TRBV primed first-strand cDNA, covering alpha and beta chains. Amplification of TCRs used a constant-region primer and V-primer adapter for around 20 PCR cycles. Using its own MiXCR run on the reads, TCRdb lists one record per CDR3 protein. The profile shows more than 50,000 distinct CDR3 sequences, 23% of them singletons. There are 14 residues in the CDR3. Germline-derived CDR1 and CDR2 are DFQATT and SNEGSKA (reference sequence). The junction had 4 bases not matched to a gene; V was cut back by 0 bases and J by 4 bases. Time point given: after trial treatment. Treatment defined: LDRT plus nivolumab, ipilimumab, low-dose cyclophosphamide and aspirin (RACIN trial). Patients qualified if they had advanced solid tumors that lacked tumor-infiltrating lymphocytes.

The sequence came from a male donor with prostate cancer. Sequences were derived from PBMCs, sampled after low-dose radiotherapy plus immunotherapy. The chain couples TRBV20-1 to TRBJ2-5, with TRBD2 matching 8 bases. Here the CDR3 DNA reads TGCAGTGCTAGAGATCTTGCGGGGGGAGAGACCCAGTACTTC. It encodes CSARDLAGGETQYF.